This is a list of T cell receptor beta chains from one sample in a study of CD4+ T cells in melanoma. Profiled with immunoSEQ multiplex PCR; TCRdb holds only in-frame clones, not every one. The sample has some 13,000 clones, under 80% seen once; the top ten hold 11%. The source material was cells from a culture (not recorded whether cultured in vitro). All receptors come from a human donor with melanoma. Both conserved end residues are trimmed from each CDR3. A D gene is named only where the DNA matches it firmly.

d_call	v_call	j_call	cdr3_aa
TRBD2	TRBV10-2	TRBJ2-2	ASTRSGGAGELF
.	TRBV5-1	TRBJ2-5	ASSRVTGETQY
.	TRBV6-5	TRBJ2-2	ASSTPDTGELF
.	TRBV4-2	TRBJ2-3	ASRLGSTDTQY
.	TRBV7-3	TRBJ1-5	ASSSSTSGQPQH
TRBD2	TRBV29-1	TRBJ2-5	SVGGLAGETQY
.	TRBV6-6	TRBJ1-4	ASSYSGEKLF
.	TRBV21-1	TRBJ2-3	ASSKRRPGTPDTQY
.	TRBV6-5	TRBJ1-6	ASRGDGNSPLH
.	TRBV7-3	TRBJ1-1	ASSFSPSTEAF
TRBD2	TRBV5-1	TRBJ2-2	ASSLVTSGLSGELF
.	TRBV11-2	TRBJ2-1	ASSLERGRGHRNEQF
.	TRBV5-1	TRBJ1-1	ASSLVPGGITEAF
TRBD1	TRBV5-1	TRBJ1-2	ASSSGQAEGYT
.	TRBV6-5	TRBJ1-4	ASSSQTRKLF
.	TRBV2	TRBJ1-2	ASSEDRIYGYT
.	TRBV27	TRBJ2-2	ASSLGVANTGELF
TRBD1	TRBV5-1	TRBJ2-5	ASSTLGQYQETQY
.	TRBV7-9	TRBJ2-3	ASSSRTSREAQY
TRBD1	TRBV7-9	TRBJ2-5	ASSLARTGELQETQY
.	TRBV10-3	TRBJ1-2	ASRADTGRGYT
.	TRBV19	TRBJ1-6	ASSSFGRGSNSPLH
TRBD2	TRBV6-5	TRBJ2-1	ASSYKRGNNEQF
TRBD1	TRBV10-2	TRBJ1-2	ASKVAPGTGDYGYT
.	TRBV7-8	TRBJ2-6	ASSLRGASSGANVLT
TRBD1	TRBV7-9	TRBJ1-2	ASPGQGEETRYT
.	TRBV7-9	TRBJ2-1	ASSLGLLDEQF
.	TRBV6-5	TRBJ1-5	ASSYGQSNQPQH
.	TRBV27	TRBJ1-5	ASSLRAFGRPQH
.	TRBV25-1	TRBJ1-4	ASTPALMNGKLF
.	TRBV5-6	TRBJ2-3	ASSLIARIQRPSTDTQY
.	TRBV7-9	TRBJ2-2	ASTHREGNTGELF
.	TRBV5-5	TRBJ1-2	ASRPQGDYGYT
TRBD2	TRBV6-6	TRBJ2-7	ASSPTSGGLYEQY
.	TRBV19	TRBJ1-5	ASSMRTGTSNQPQH
TRBD1	TRBV4-1	TRBJ1-2	ASSPGQGGYGYT
TRBD1	TRBV2	TRBJ1-5	ASSRARGRGNQPQH
.	TRBV15	TRBJ1-2	ATSRETGSYGYT
.	TRBV6-6	TRBJ1-4	ASRRERGNEKLF
.	TRBV6-5	TRBJ1-1	ASSYSGRQEPF
.	TRBV7-9	TRBJ2-4	ASSSNTGAGQY
.	TRBV21-1	TRBJ2-5	ASSKGAPGTGGTSETQY
.	TRBV18	TRBJ2-7	ASSPLPDSSSYEQY
TRBD2	TRBV10-3	TRBJ2-1	ATEWGLAGDAYNEQF
.	TRBV6-5	TRBJ1-2	ASSYSYSDYGYT
.	TRBV4-2	TRBJ1-2	ASSQGMTLNYGYT
TRBD1	TRBV2	TRBJ2-3	ASSEQGQGKQY
.	TRBV5-6	TRBJ2-6	ASSLGTFWGANVLT
.	TRBV5-3	TRBJ1-5	ARSHDGRRPQH
.	TRBV30	TRBJ1-2	AWEGDRYGYT
.	TRBV7-6	TRBJ2-1	ASSLPGGVGEQF